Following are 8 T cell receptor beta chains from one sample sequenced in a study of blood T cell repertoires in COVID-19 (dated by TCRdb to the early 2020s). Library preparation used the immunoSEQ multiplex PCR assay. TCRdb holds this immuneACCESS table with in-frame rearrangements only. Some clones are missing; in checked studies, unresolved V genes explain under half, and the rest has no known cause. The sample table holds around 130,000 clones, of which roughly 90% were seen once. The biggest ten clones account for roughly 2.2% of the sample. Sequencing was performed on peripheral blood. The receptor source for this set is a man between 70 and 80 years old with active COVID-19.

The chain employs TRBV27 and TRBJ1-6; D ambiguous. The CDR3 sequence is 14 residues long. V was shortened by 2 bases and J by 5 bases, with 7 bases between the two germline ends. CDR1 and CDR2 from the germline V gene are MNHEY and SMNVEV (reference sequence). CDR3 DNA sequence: TGTGCCAGCAGTTTAAGGGAGAATAATTCACCCCTCCACTTT. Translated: CASSLRENNSPLHF.

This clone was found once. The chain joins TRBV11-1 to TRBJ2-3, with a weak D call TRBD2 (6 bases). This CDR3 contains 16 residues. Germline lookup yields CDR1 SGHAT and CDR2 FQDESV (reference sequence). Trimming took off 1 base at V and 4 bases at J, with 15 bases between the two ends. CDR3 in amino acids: CASSLVTSGGADTQYF. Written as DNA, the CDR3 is TGTGCCAGCAGCTTAGTTACGTCTGGAGGGGCAGATACGCAGTATTTT.

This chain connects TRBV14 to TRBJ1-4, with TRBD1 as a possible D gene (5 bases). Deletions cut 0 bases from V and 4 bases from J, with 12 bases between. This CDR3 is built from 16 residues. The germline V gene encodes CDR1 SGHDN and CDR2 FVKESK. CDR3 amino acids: CASSQEWGRRNEKLFF. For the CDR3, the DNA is TGTGCCAGCAGCCAAGAATGGGGCCGGCGTAATGAAAAACTGTTTTTT.

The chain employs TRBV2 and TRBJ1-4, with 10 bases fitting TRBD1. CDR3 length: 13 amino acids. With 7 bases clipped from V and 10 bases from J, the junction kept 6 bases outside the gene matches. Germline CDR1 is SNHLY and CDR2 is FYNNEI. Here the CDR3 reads CASNRDRGGKLFF. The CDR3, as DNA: TGTGCCAGCAACAGGGACAGGGGTGGAAAACTGTTTTTT.

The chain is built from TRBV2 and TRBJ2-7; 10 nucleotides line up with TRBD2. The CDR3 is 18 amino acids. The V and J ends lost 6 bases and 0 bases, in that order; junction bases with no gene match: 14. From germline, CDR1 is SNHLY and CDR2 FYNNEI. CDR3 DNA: TGTGCCAGCAGGACAGGGATCTCCGGACTAGCGGTCTCCTACGAGCAGTACTTC. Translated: CASRTGISGLAVSYEQYF.

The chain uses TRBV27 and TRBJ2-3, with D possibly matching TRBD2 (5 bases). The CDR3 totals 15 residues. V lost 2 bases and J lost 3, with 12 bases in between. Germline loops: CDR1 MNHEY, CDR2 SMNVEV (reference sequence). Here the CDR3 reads CASSLASRPTDTQYF. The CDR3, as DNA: TGTGCCAGCAGTTTAGCTAGCCGGCCAACAGATACGCAGTATTTT.

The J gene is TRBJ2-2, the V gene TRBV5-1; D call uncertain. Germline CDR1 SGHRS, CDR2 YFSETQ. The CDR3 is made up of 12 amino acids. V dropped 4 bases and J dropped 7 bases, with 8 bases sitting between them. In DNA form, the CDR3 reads TGCGCCAGCAGCCCAGGCGTCGGGGAGCTGTTTTTT. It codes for CASSPGVGELFF.

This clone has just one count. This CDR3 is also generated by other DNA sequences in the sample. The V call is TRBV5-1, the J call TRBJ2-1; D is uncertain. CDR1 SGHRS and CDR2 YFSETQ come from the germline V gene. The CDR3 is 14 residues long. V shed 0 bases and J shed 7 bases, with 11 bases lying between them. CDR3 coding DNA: TGCGCCAGCAGCTTGGAGTTAGCTGGGAATGAGCAGTTCTTC. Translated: CASSLELAGNEQFF.